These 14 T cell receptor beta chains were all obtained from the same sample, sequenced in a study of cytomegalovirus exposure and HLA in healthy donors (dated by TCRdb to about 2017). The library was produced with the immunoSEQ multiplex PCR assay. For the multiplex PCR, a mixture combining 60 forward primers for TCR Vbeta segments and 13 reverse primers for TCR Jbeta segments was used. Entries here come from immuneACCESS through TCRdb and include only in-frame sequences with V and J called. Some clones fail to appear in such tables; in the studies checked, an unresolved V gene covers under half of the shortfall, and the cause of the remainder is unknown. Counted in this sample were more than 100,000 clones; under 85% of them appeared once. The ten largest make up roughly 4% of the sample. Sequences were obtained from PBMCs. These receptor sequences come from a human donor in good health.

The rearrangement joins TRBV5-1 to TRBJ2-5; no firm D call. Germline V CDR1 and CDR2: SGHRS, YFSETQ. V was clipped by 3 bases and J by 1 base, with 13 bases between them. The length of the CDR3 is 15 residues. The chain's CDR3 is CASSSARGLQETQYF. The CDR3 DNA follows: TGCGCCAGCAGCTCCGCCCGAGGCCTCCAAGAGACCCAGTACTTC. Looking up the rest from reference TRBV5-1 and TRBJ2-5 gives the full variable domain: KAGVTQTPRYLIKTRGQQVTLSCSPISGHRSVSWYQQTPGQGLQFLFEYFSETQRNKGNFPGRFSGRQFSNSRSEMNVSTLELGDSALYLCASSSARGLQETQYFGPGTRLLVL.

CDR3 residues: CASSRDPGGIQPQHF. DNA of the CDR3: TGTGCCAGCAGTCGAGACCCAGGGGGCATTCAGCCCCAGCATTTT. J is TRBJ1-5 and V is TRBV5-4, with 8 positions matching TRBD1. The germline V gene encodes CDR1 SGHNT and CDR2 YYREEE (reference sequence). The CDR3 spans 15 residues. The trim removed 5 bases at V and 6 bases at J, leaving 10 bases unmatched.

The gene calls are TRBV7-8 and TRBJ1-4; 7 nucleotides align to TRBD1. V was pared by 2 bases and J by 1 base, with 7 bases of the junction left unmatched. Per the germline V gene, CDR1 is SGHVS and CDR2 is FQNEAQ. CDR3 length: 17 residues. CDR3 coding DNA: TGTGCCAGCAGCTTAAGGGGGCTAGGGGGAACTAATGAAAAACTGTTTTTT. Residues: CASSLRGLGGTNEKLFF.

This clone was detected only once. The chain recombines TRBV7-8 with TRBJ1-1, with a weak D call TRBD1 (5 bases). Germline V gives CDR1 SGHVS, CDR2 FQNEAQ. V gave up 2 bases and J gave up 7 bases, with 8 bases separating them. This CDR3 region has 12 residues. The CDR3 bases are TGTGCCAGCAGCTTACGGGGGAGTGAAGCTTTCTTT. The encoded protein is CASSLRGSEAFF.

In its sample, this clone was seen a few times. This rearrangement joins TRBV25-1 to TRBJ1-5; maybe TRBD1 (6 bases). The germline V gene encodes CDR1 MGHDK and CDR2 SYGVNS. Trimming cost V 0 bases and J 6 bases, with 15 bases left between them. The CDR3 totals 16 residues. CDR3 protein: CASSEYVQGLVQPQHF. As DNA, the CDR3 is TGTGCCAGCAGTGAATATGTACAGGGATTGGTTCAGCCCCAGCATTTT.

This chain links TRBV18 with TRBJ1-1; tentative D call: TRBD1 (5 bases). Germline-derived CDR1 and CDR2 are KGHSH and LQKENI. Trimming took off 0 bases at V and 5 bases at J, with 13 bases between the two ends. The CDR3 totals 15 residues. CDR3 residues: CASSPPGGSRTEAFF. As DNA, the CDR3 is TGTGCCAGCTCACCACCGGGGGGTTCGAGGACTGAAGCTTTCTTT.

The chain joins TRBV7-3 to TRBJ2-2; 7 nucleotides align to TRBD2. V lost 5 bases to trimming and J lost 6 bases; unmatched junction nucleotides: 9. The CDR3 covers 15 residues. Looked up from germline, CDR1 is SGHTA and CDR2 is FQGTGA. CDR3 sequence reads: CASSPQAGRAGELFF. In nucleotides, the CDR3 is TGTGCCAGCAGCCCCCAGGCAGGGAGGGCCGGGGAGCTGTTTTTT.

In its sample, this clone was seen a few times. The CDR3 DNA sequence: TGTGCCAGCAGTGAGGGCGGGGGAGTAGCCTATGGCTACACCTTC. Encoded protein: CASSEGGGVAYGYTF. The chain couples TRBV2 to TRBJ1-2; a possible D gene is TRBD1 (5 bases). CDR1 and CDR2 from the germline V gene are SNHLY and FYNNEI. Trimming stripped 3 bases from V and 4 bases from J, with 15 bases between. The CDR3 covers 15 residues.

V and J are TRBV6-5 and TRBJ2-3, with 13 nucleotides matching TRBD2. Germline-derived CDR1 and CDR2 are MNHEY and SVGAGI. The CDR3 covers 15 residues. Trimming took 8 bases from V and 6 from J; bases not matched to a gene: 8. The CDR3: CASRWELAGGDTQYF. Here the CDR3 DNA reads TGTGCCAGCCGTTGGGAACTAGCGGGAGGGGATACGCAGTATTTT.

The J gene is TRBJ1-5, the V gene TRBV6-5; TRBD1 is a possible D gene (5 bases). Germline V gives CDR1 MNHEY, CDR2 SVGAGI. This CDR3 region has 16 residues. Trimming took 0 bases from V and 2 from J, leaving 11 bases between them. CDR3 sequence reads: CASSYSSGGRNQPQHF. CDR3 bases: TGTGCCAGCAGTTACTCCTCCGGGGGTCGCAATCAGCCCCAGCATTTT.

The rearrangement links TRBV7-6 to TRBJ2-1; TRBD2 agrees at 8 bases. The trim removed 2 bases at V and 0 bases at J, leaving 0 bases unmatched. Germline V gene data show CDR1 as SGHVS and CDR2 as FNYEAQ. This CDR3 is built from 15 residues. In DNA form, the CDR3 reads TGTGCCAGCAGCTTAAGCGGGAGCTCCTACAATGAGCAGTTCTTC. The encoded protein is CASSLSGSSYNEQFF.

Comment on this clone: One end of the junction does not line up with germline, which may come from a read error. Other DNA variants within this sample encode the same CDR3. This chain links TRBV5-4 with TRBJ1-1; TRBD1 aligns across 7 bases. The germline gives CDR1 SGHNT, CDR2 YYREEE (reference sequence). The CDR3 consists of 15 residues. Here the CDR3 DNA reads TGTGCCAGCAGCTTGGAGGGACAGAAGAACACTGAAGCTTTCTTC. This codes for CASSLEGQKNTEAFF.

The CDR3 is CASRGTNYGYTF. The CDR3 DNA follows: TGTGCCAGCCGGGGAACTAACTATGGCTACACCTTC. The chain is built from TRBV6-1 and TRBJ1-2; D ambiguous. Trimming cost V 8 bases and J 0 bases, with 7 bases left between them. This CDR3 is built from 12 residues. Germline V gene sequence: CDR1 MNHNS, CDR2 SASEGT.

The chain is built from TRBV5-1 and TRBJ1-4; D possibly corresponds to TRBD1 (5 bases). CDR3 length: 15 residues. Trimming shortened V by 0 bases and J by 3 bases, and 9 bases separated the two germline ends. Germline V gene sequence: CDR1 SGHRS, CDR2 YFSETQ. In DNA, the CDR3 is TGCGCCAGCAGCTTGGAGCAGGGCCCTAATGAAAAACTGTTTTTT. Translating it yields CASSLEQGPNEKLFF.